This record covers a single TCR beta chain. The data were taken from a study of blood T cell repertoires in COVID-19. Across the whole study: Specimens from acute and convalescent COVID-19 originated in the United States, Italy and Spain. Sources were T cells, B-cell-depleted T cells, or PBMCs; the material itself was cDNA or gDNA.

The authors' processing: The authors estimated nucleated cell counts from reference gene primer amplification. Clones were sequenced by immunoSEQ multiplex PCR, and TCRdb holds only the in-frame ones, with some missing. That table furnishes V, J and clone size, whereas the DNA furnished D and trimming. The table shows about 68,000 clones, with approximately 80% occurring only once. V dropped 4 bases and J dropped 1 base, with 12 bases sitting between them. The CDR3 loop spans 15 amino acids. Germline V lookup: CDR1 LGHDT, CDR2 YNNKEL (reference sequence). The chain carries TRBV3-1 (or the pseudogene TRBV3-2) and TRBJ2-3; D unclear. The sequencing input was peripheral blood. The TCR was taken from a man older than 75 with acute or convalescent COVID-19. CDR3 nucleotides: TGTGCCAGCAGCCTACAGCCTTCTGGCACAGATACGCAGTATTTT. Protein: CASSLQPSGTDTQYF.